This TCR beta chain was sequenced in a study of identical twins. Points from the study as a whole: Within twin pairs, the out-of-frame alpha sequences they shared showed excess low generation probability.

A word on this clonotype: Its matching antigen is unknown.

CDR1 and CDR2 (germline): LGHDT, YNNKEL (reference sequence). The trim removed 11 bases at V and 4 bases at J, leaving 5 bases unmatched. The CDR3 sequence is 12 residues long. After template switching added a universal primer site, the resulting cDNA carried unique molecular identifiers. Via MiXCR, TCRdb re-called the 5' RACE reads, giving one row per CDR3 protein. Of roughly 630,000 distinct CDR3 sequences listed, just over 7% are singletons. These same records also appear under a second study, on yellow fever vaccine responses in identical twins.

The sequence derives from a woman aged 18-29 years in good health. The sequenced sample consisted of PBMCs. The chain employs TRBV3-1 and TRBJ1-2, with TRBD1 matching 9 bases. CDR3 in amino acids: CAAQDRGYGYTF. DNA for the CDR3: TGTGCCGCCCAGGACAGGGGCTATGGCTACACCTTC. Filled out from reference TRBV3-1 and TRBJ1-2, the complete variable domain reads DTAVSQTPKYLVTQMGNDKSIKCEQNLGHDTMYWYKQDSKKFLKIMFSYNNKELIINETVPNRFSPKSPDKAHLNLHINSLELGDSAVYFCAAQDRGYGYTFGSGTRLTVV.